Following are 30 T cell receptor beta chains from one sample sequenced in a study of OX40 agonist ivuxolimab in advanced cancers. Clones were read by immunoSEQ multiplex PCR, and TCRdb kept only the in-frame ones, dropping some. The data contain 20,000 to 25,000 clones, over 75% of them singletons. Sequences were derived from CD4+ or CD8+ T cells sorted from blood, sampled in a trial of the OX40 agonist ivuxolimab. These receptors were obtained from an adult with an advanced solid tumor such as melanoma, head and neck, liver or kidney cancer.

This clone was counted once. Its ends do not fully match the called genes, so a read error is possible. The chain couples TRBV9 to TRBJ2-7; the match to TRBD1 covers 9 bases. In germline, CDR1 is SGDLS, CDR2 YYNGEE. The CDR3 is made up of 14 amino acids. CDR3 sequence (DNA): TGTGCCAGCAGCGCGGGACAGGGTGCGTACGGGCAGTACTTC. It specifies CASSAGQGAYGQYF. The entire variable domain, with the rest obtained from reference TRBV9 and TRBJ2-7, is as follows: DSGVTQTPKHLITATGQRVTLRCSPRSGDLSVYWYQQSLDQGLQFLIQYYNGEERAKGNILERFSAQQFPDLHSELNLSSLELGDSALYFCASSAGQGAYGQYFGPGTRLTVT.

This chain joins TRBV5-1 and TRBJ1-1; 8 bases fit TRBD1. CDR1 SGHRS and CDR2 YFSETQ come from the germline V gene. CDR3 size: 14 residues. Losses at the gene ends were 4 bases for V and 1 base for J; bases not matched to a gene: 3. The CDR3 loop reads CASSQGTGNTEAFF. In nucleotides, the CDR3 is TGCGCCAGCAGCCAAGGGACAGGGAACACTGAAGCTTTCTTT. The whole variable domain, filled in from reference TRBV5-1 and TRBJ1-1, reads KAGVTQTPRYLIKTRGQQVTLSCSPISGHRSVSWYQQTPGQGLQFLFEYFSETQRNKGNFPGRFSGRQFSNSRSEMNVSTLELGDSALYLCASSQGTGNTEAFFGQGTRLTVV.

DNA for the CDR3: TGTGCCAGCAGCCAAGATCGGTTCCCCCTAAACTATGGCTACACCTTC. Its protein is CASSQDRFPLNYGYTF. V gene TRBV4-2 combines with J gene TRBJ1-2; D not certain. Germline V gene sequence: CDR1 LGHNA, CDR2 YNFKEQ. CDR3 length: 16 residues. The V gene lost 0 bases and the J gene lost 2 bases, with 13 bases spanning the gap.

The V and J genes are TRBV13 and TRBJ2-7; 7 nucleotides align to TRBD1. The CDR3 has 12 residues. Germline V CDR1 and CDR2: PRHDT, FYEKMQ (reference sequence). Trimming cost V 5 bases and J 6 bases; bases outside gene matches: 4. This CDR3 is CASSITGVEQYF. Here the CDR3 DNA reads TGTGCCAGCAGCATCACAGGGGTCGAGCAGTACTTC.

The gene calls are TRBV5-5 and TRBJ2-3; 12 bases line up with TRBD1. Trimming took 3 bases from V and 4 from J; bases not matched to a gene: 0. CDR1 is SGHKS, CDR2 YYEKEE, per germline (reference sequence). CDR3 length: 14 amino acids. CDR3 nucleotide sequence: TGTGCCAGCAGCTGGGACAGGGGGCCAGATACGCAGTATTTT. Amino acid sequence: CASSWDRGPDTQYF.

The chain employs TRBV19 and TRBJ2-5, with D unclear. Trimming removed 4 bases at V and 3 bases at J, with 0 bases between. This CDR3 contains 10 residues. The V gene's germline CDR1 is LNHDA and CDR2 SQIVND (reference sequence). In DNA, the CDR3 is TGTGCCAGTAGTAAAGAGACCCAGTACTTC. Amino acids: CASSKETQYF.

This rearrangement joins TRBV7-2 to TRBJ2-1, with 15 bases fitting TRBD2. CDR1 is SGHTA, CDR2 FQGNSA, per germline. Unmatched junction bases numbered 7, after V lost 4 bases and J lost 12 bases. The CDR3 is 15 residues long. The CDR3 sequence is CASSSLGLAGGGQFF. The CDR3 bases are TGTGCCAGCAGCTCACTGGGACTAGCGGGGGGAGGGCAGTTCTTC.

The DNA for the CDR3 is TGTGCCAGTAGTACCCTTTCGCCAGGAGGCGCTTTGACACCCCTCCACTTT. It yields the protein CASSTLSPGGALTPLHF. The genes are TRBV19 and TRBJ1-6; D is unclear. The germline V gene encodes CDR1 LNHDA and CDR2 SQIVND (reference sequence). V lost 4 bases to trimming and J lost 11 bases, with 24 bases between them. The CDR3 sequence is 17 residues long. The full variable domain, its missing parts supplied by reference TRBV19 and TRBJ1-6, is DGGITQSPKYLFRKEGQNVTLSCEQNLNHDAMYWYRQDPGQGLRLIYYSQIVNDFQKGDIAEGYSVSREKKESFPLTVTSAQKNPTAFYLCASSTLSPGGALTPLHFGNGTRLTVT.

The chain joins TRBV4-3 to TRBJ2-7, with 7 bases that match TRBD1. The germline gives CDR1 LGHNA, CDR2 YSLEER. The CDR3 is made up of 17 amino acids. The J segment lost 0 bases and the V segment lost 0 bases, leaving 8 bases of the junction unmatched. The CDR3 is CASSQDRGRTGSYEQYF. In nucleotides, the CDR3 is TGCGCCAGCAGCCAAGATAGGGGAAGGACAGGCTCCTACGAGCAGTACTTC.

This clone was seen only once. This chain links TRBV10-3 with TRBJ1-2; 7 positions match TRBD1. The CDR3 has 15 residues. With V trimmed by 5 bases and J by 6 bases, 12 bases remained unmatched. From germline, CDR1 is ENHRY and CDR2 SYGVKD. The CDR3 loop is CAISNRQGVDNGYTF. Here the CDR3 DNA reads TGTGCCATCAGTAACCGACAGGGAGTGGACAATGGCTACACCTTC.

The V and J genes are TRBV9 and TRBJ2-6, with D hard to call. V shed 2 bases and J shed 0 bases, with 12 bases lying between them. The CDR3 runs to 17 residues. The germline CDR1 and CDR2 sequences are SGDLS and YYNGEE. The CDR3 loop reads CASSVSSLISGANVLTF. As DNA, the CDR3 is TGTGCCAGCAGCGTGAGCAGTTTAATCTCTGGGGCCAACGTCCTGACTTTC.

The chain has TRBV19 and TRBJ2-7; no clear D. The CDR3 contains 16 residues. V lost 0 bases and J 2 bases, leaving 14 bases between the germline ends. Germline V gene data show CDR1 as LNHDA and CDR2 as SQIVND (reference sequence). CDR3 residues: CASSIDSSGQTYEQYF. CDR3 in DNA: TGTGCCAGTAGTATAGATTCTTCCGGGCAAACCTACGAGCAGTACTTC.

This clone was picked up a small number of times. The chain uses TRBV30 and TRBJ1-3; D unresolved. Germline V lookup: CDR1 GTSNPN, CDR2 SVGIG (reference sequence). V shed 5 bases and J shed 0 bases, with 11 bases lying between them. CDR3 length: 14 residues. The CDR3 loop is CAWWAGSSGNTIYF. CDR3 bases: TGTGCCTGGTGGGCCGGCAGCTCTGGAAACACCATATATTTT. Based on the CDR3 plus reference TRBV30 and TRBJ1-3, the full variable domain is SQTIHQWPATLVQPVGSPLSLECTVEGTSNPNLYWYRQAAGRGLQLLFYSVGIGQISSEVPQNLSASRPQDRQFILSSKKLLLSDSGFYLCAWWAGSSGNTIYFGEGSWLTVV.

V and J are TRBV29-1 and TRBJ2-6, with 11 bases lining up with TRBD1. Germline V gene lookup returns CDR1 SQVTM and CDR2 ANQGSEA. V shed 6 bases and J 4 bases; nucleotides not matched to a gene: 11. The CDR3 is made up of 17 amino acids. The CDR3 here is CSVDRGLRGRGANVLTF. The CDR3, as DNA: TGCAGCGTGGACAGGGGGCTAAGAGGACGAGGGGCCAACGTCCTGACTTTC.

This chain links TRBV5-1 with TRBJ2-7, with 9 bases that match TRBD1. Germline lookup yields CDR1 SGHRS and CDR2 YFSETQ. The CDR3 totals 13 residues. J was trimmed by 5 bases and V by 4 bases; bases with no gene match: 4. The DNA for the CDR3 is TGCGCCAGCAGCCCCGGGACAGGGCACGAGCAGTACTTC. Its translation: CASSPGTGHEQYF.

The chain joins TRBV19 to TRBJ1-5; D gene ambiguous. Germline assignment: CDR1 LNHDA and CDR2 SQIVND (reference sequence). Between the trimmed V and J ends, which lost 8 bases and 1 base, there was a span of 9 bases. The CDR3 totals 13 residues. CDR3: CASSHKSNQPQHF. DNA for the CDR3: TGTGCCAGTTCCCACAAGAGCAATCAGCCCCAGCATTTT.

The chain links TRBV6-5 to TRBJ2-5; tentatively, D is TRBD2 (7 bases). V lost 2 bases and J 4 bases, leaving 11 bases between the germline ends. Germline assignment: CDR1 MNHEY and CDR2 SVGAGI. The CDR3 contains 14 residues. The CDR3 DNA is TGTGCCAGCAGTTACAGGGGGGGGCCAGAGACCCAGTACTTC. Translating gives CASSYRGGPETQYF.

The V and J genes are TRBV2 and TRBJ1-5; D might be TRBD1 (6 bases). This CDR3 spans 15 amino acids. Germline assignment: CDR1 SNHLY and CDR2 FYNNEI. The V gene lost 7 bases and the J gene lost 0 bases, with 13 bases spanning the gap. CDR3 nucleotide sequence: TGTGCCAGCACCCTGGACAGCTATAGCAATCAGCCCCAGCATTTT. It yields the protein CASTLDSYSNQPQHF.

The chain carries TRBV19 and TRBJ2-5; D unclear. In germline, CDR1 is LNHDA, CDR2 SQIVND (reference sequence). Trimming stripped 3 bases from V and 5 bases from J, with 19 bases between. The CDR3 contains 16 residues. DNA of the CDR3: TGTGCCAGTAGTATGGGTTATAGGGTCGGTTCGGAGACCCAGTACTTC. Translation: CASSMGYRVGSETQYF. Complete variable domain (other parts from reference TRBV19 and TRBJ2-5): DGGITQSPKYLFRKEGQNVTLSCEQNLNHDAMYWYRQDPGQGLRLIYYSQIVNDFQKGDIAEGYSVSREKKESFPLTVTSAQKNPTAFYLCASSMGYRVGSETQYFGPGTRLLVL.

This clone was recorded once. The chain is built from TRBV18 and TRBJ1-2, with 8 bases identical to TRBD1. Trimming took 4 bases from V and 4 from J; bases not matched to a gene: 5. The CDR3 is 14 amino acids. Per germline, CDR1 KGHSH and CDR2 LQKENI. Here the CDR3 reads CASSLDRDPYGYTF. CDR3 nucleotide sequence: TGTGCCAGCTCACTGGACAGGGACCCCTATGGCTACACCTTC.

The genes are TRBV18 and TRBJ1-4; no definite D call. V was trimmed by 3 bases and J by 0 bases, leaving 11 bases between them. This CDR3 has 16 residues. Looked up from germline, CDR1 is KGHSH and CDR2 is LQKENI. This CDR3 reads CASSPPPGSTNEKLFF. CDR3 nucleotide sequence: TGTGCCAGCTCACCCCCTCCCGGTTCAACTAATGAAAAACTGTTTTTT.

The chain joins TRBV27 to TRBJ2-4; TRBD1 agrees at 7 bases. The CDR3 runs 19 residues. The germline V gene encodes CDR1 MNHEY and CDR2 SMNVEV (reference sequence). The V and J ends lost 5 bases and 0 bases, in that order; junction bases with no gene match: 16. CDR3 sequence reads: CASSPQGQPLALAKNIQYF. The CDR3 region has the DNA TGTGCCAGCAGTCCTCAGGGACAGCCTCTGGCTCTAGCCAAAAACATTCAGTACTTC.

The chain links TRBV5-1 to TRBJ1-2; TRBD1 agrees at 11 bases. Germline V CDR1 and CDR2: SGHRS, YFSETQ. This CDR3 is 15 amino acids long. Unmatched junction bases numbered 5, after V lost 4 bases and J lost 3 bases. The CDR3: CASSAPGQGDYGYTF. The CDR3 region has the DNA TGCGCCAGCAGCGCTCCGGGACAGGGGGACTATGGCTACACCTTC.

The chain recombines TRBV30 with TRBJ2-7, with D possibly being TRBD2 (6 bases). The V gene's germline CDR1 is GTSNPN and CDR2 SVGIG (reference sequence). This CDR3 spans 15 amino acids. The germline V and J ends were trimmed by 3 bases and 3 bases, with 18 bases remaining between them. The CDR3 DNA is TGTGCCTGGAGGGAAGGGACTTCCTTCAACTACGAGCAGTACTTC. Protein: CAWREGTSFNYEQYF.

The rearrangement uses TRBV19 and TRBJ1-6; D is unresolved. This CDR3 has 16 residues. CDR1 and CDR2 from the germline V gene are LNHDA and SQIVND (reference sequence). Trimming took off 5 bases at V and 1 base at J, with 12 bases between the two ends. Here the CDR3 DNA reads TGTGCCAGTAGTTGGGGTACGGGGTCCTATAATTCACCCCTCCACTTT. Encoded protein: CASSWGTGSYNSPLHF.

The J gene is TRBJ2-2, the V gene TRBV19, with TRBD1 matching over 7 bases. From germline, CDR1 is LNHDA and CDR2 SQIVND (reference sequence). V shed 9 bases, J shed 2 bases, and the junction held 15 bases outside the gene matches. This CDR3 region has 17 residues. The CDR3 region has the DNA TGTGCCAGCCTTTTACCCGACAGGGAGCGAAACACCGGGGAGCTGTTTTTT. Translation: CASLLPDRERNTGELFF.

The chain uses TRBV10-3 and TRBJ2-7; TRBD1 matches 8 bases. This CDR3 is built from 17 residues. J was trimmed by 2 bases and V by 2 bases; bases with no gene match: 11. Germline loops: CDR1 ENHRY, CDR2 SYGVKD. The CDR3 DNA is TGTGCCATCAGTGAGGTTCCTGCGGACAGGGCTGCCTACGAGCAGTACTTC. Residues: CAISEVPADRAAYEQYF.

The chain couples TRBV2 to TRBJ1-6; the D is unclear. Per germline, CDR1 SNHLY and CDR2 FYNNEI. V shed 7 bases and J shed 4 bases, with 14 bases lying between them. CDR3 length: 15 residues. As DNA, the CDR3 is TGTGCCAGCACTCACCGGCGGGTTTATAATTCACCCCTCCACTTT. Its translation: CASTHRRVYNSPLHF.

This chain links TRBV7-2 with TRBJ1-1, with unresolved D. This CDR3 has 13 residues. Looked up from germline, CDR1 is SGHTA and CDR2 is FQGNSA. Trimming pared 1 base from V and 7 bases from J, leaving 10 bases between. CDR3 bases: TGTGCCAGCAGCTTAGGTGCGGGTGTTGAAGCTTTCTTT. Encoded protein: CASSLGAGVEAFF.

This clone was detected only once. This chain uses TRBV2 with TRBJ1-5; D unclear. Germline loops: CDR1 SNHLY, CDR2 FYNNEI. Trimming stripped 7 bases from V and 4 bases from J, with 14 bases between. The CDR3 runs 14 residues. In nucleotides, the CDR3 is TGTGCCAGCACCGGGTGGGTGGGGAATCAGCCCCAGCATTTT. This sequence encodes CASTGWVGNQPQHF.